These 24 T cell receptor beta chains came from one sample sequenced in a study of blood T cell repertoires in COVID-19. Produced via immunoSEQ multiplex PCR; TCRdb's table is partial and in-frame only. The repertoire holds around 100,000 clones, with 90% as singletons. The material sequenced was peripheral blood. The receptors shown here come from a man aged 45 to 65 with acute or convalescent COVID-19.

The J gene is TRBJ2-7, the V gene TRBV6-5; TRBD2 aligns across 12 bases. This CDR3 has 15 residues. Germline CDR1 is MNHEY and CDR2 is SVGAGI. J lost 7 bases, V lost 5 bases, and 9 bases had no gene match. The CDR3 DNA follows: TGTGCCAGCAGTACAGGACTAGCGGGGTCCCTAGAGCAGTACTTC. Protein: CASSTGLAGSLEQYF.

The genes are TRBV6-5 and TRBJ1-6; the D gene is possibly TRBD1 (5 bases). Trimming removed 2 bases at V and 9 bases at J, with 14 bases between. Germline assignment: CDR1 MNHEY and CDR2 SVGAGI. This CDR3 has 15 residues. CDR3 bases: TGTGCCAGCAGTTACGGGGCAGGGCAGGCTTCACCCCTCCACTTT. This translates into CASSYGAGQASPLHF.

This clone was counted only a few times. The V and J genes are TRBV7-8 and TRBJ2-7; 7 bases line up with TRBD1. With V trimmed by 8 bases and J by 3 bases, 7 bases remained unmatched. In germline, CDR1 is SGHVS, CDR2 FQNEAQ. The CDR3 runs 13 residues. The CDR3 DNA reads TGTGCCAGCTTGCCAGGGGGTATCTACGAGCAGTACTTC. It specifies CASLPGGIYEQYF.

The rearrangement links TRBV30 to TRBJ1-5; TRBD1 agrees at 10 bases. This CDR3 region has 14 residues. Germline V lookup: CDR1 GTSNPN, CDR2 SVGIG (reference sequence). The J segment lost 2 bases and the V segment lost 5 bases, leaving 3 bases of the junction unmatched. CDR3 coding DNA: TGTGCCTGGGCCGGGACAGGGGGCAATCAGCCCCAGCATTTT. Translated, it gives CAWAGTGGNQPQHF.

V usage is TRBV7-6 and J usage is TRBJ2-1, with 7 bases lining up with TRBD2. The J segment lost 10 bases and the V segment lost 1 base, leaving 1 base of the junction unmatched. This CDR3 has 12 amino acids. Germline loops: CDR1 SGHVS, CDR2 FNYEAQ. The DNA of the CDR3 is TGTGCCAGCAGCTTAGACGGGAGGGAGCAGTTCTTC. It translates to CASSLDGREQFF. Supplemented by reference TRBV7-6 and TRBJ2-1, the full variable domain reads GAGVSQSPRYKVTKRGQDVALRCDPISGHVSLYWYRQALGQGPEFLTYFNYEAQQDKSGLPNDRFSAERPEGSISTLTIQRTEQRDSAMYRCASSLDGREQFFGPGTRLTVL.

V usage is TRBV10-1 and J usage is TRBJ1-1, with a tentative D call TRBD1 (5 bases). This CDR3 has 13 amino acids. Between the trimmed V and J ends, which lost 10 bases and 1 base, there was a span of 13 bases. Per germline, CDR1 WNHNN and CDR2 SYGVQD (reference sequence). The CDR3 here is CATRGGQNTEAFF. The CDR3, as DNA: TGCGCCACGAGGGGAGGACAGAACACTGAAGCTTTCTTT.

V and J are TRBV3-1 (or the pseudogene TRBV3-2) and TRBJ2-5, with 11 positions matching TRBD1. CDR1 LGHDT and CDR2 YNNKEL come from the germline V gene (reference sequence). With 1 base clipped from V and 2 bases from J, the junction kept 3 bases outside the gene matches. This CDR3 is 16 amino acids long. CDR3: CASSQVGTGGQETQYF. DNA for the CDR3: TGTGCCAGCAGCCAAGTTGGGACAGGGGGGCAAGAGACCCAGTACTTC.

J is TRBJ1-4 and V is TRBV9; possibly TRBD1 for D (5 bases). The CDR3 is 16 amino acids. The ends were cut back, 5 bases at V and 3 bases at J, with 17 bases in the middle. CDR1 and CDR2 from the germline V gene are SGDLS and YYNGEE. The CDR3: CASSRSPGPSNEKLFF. CDR3 nucleotides: TGTGCCAGCAGTAGATCCCCAGGGCCTTCTAATGAAAAACTGTTTTTT.

This clone came up once. J is TRBJ2-5 and V is TRBV27, with D possibly TRBD1 on 6 matching bases. The CDR3 spans 14 residues. CDR1 and CDR2 from the germline V gene are MNHEY and SMNVEV (reference sequence). V lost 5 bases and J lost 5, with 15 bases in between. The chain's CDR3 is CASSPPQGRETQYF. The CDR3 DNA follows: TGTGCCAGCAGTCCCCCTCAGGGGCGGGAGACCCAGTACTTC.

The rearrangement links TRBV18 to TRBJ1-6; 7 bases line up with TRBD1. This CDR3 region has 15 residues. With V trimmed by 0 bases and J by 9 bases, 5 bases remained unmatched. CDR1 KGHSH and CDR2 LQKENI come from the germline V gene. CDR3 in DNA: TGTGCCAGCTCACCACCAGCAGGGGGTCTTTCACCCCTCCACTTT. As protein: CASSPPAGGLSPLHF.

This chain links TRBV7-8 with TRBJ1-1, with D perhaps matching TRBD1 (6 bases). Germline CDR1 reads SGHVS; CDR2 reads FQNEAQ. V lost 7 bases, J lost 9 bases, and 21 bases lay in between. This CDR3 is 14 amino acids long. CDR3 DNA: TGTGCCAGCAAGGTGGCAGGGGCGGGCGCACAAGCTTTCTTT. The encoded protein is CASKVAGAGAQAFF.

The chain recombines TRBV28 with TRBJ2-1, with 12 positions matching TRBD2. Germline V gives CDR1 MDHEN, CDR2 SYDVKM. CDR3 length: 18 amino acids. Trimming took 3 bases from V and 1 from J; bases not matched to a gene: 7. CDR3 sequence (DNA): TGTGCCAGCAGTTTGCCTCTAGCGGGAGGGGGGTCCTACAATGAGCAGTTCTTC. Amino acids: CASSLPLAGGGSYNEQFF.

In its sample, this clone was seen a few times. The chain links TRBV28 to TRBJ1-4, with TRBD1 matching over 12 bases. The length of the CDR3 is 16 residues. J gave up 4 bases and V 6 bases, and 6 bases lay outside the gene matches. Looked up from germline, CDR1 is MDHEN and CDR2 is SYDVKM. For the CDR3, the DNA is TGTGCCAGCAGGGCCGGGACAGGGGGCGATAATGAAAAACTGTTTTTT. It encodes CASRAGTGGDNEKLFF.

The rearrangement uses TRBV19 and TRBJ2-7, with 11 bases that match TRBD2. The CDR3 loop spans 16 amino acids. Trimming cost V 3 bases and J 0 bases; bases outside gene matches: 4. The germline V gene has CDR1 LNHDA and CDR2 SQIVND (reference sequence). The CDR3 loop reads CASSMGGLAGSYEQYF. CDR3 nucleotides: TGTGCCAGTAGTATGGGAGGACTAGCGGGCTCCTACGAGCAGTACTTC. Full variable domain (remainder filled in from reference TRBV19 and TRBJ2-7): DGGITQSPKYLFRKEGQNVTLSCEQNLNHDAMYWYRQDPGQGLRLIYYSQIVNDFQKGDIAEGYSVSREKKESFPLTVTSAQKNPTAFYLCASSMGGLAGSYEQYFGPGTRLTVT.

V and J are TRBV19 and TRBJ2-5; 16 nucleotides align to TRBD2. CDR1 LNHDA and CDR2 SQIVND come from the germline V gene (reference sequence). J was trimmed by 5 bases and V by 3 bases; bases with no gene match: 3. The CDR3 has 16 residues. DNA for the CDR3: TGTGCCAGTAGTATCCCGGGACTAGCGGGAGGGGAGACCCAGTACTTC. Its protein is CASSIPGLAGGETQYF.

V and J are TRBV6-1 and TRBJ1-1, with a tentative D call TRBD1 (6 bases). The CDR3 loop spans 13 amino acids. CDR1 is MNHNS, CDR2 SASEGT, per germline. V was trimmed by 6 bases and J by 0 bases, leaving 8 bases between them. CDR3 DNA sequence: TGTGCCAGCAGGGACAGATTGAACACTGAAGCTTTCTTT. This gives the protein CASRDRLNTEAFF.

Only one count was recorded for this clone. This chain links TRBV2 with TRBJ2-1; 12 bases agree with TRBD2. This CDR3 comprises 16 residues. Germline CDR1 is SNHLY and CDR2 is FYNNEI. The V gene end was trimmed by 2 bases and the J gene end by 6 bases; junction bases not matched to a gene: 5. The CDR3 coding sequence is TGTGCCAGCAGTGAACTAGCGGGAGGGCCTCGCAATGAGCAGTTCTTC. Protein product: CASSELAGGPRNEQFF.

This chain connects TRBV7-6 to TRBJ2-7, with D tentatively TRBD2 (6 bases). There are 12 residues in the CDR3. The germline V gene encodes CDR1 SGHVS and CDR2 FNYEAQ. Trimming took 8 bases from V and 2 from J, leaving 10 bases between them. Written as DNA, the CDR3 is TGTGCCAGCGGGACTCCCCCCTACGAGCAGTACTTC. Protein sequence: CASGTPPYEQYF.

The chain has TRBV5-1 and TRBJ1-1; weak D call: TRBD1 (5 bases). The CDR3 is 18 residues long. CDR1 is SGHRS, CDR2 YFSETQ, per germline. V gave up 3 bases and J gave up 3 bases, with 24 bases separating them. CDR3 loop: CASSSRPGQGGDHTEAFF. In nucleotides, the CDR3 is TGCGCCAGCAGCTCACGGCCGGGGCAGGGAGGGGATCACACTGAAGCTTTCTTT. The full variable domain, in which reference TRBV5-1 and TRBJ1-1 provide the parts outside the CDR3, is KAGVTQTPRYLIKTRGQQVTLSCSPISGHRSVSWYQQTPGQGLQFLFEYFSETQRNKGNFPGRFSGRQFSNSRSEMNVSTLELGDSALYLCASSSRPGQGGDHTEAFFGQGTRLTVV.

V gene TRBV6-5 combines with J gene TRBJ2-7; tentative D call: TRBD2 (5 bases). The CDR3 covers 11 residues. Germline CDR1 reads MNHEY; CDR2 reads SVGAGI. V was cut by 8 bases and J by 3 bases, with 8 bases left in between. CDR3 region: CASGRDYEQYF. The CDR3 coding sequence is TGTGCCAGCGGCCGGGACTACGAGCAGTACTTC.

This clone was seen just once. CDR3 in DNA: TGTGCCAGTAGTTCGGTCTCTGGAAACACCATATATTTT. Its protein product is CASSSVSGNTIYF. The chain recombines TRBV19 with TRBJ1-3; D not resolved. Between the trimmed V and J ends, which lost 5 bases and 0 bases, there was a span of 5 bases. Germline-derived CDR1 and CDR2 are LNHDA and SQIVND (reference sequence). The CDR3 sequence is 13 residues long.

The genes are TRBV5-1 and TRBJ2-2; TRBD1 matches at 9 bases. The CDR3 runs 16 residues. Losses at the gene ends were 4 bases for V and 4 bases for J; bases not matched to a gene: 8. Germline loops: CDR1 SGHRS, CDR2 YFSETQ. The CDR3 DNA reads as TGCGCCAGCAGCCCATCGGGACAGGGTGGCACCGGGGAGCTGTTTTTT. It specifies CASSPSGQGGTGELFF.

This chain links TRBV29-1 with TRBJ1-1; D gene ambiguous. CDR3 length: 13 amino acids. V lost 2 bases to trimming and J lost 0 bases, with 7 bases between them. Germline loops: CDR1 SQVTM, CDR2 ANQGSEA. CDR3 region: CSVESGVNTEAFF. CDR3 in DNA: TGCAGCGTTGAATCCGGGGTGAACACTGAAGCTTTCTTT.

The chain joins TRBV28 to TRBJ1-6; 7 nucleotides align to TRBD1. The CDR3 is 16 residues long. Germline trimming cut 5 bases from V and 7 bases from J; bases unmatched to any gene: 11. Germline assignment: CDR1 MDHEN and CDR2 SYDVKM. CDR3 sequence (DNA): TGTGCCAGCAGTCCTCGGGGCAGGGGGTTCAATTCACCCCTCCACTTT. Residues: CASSPRGRGFNSPLHF.